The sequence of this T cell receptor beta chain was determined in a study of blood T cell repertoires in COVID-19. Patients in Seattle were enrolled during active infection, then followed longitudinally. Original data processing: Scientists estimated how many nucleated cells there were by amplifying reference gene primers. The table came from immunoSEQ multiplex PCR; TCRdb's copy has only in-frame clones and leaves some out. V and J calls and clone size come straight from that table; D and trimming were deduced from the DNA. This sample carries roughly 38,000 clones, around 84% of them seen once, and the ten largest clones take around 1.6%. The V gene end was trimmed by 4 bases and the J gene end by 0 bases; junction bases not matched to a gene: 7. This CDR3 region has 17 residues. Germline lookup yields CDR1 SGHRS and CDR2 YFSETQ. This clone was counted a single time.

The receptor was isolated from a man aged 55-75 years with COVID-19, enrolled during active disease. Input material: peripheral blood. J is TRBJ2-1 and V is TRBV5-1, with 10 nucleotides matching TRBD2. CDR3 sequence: CASSSTSGTGSYNEQFF. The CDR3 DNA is TGCGCCAGCAGCAGCACTAGCGGGACTGGCTCCTACAATGAGCAGTTCTTC.